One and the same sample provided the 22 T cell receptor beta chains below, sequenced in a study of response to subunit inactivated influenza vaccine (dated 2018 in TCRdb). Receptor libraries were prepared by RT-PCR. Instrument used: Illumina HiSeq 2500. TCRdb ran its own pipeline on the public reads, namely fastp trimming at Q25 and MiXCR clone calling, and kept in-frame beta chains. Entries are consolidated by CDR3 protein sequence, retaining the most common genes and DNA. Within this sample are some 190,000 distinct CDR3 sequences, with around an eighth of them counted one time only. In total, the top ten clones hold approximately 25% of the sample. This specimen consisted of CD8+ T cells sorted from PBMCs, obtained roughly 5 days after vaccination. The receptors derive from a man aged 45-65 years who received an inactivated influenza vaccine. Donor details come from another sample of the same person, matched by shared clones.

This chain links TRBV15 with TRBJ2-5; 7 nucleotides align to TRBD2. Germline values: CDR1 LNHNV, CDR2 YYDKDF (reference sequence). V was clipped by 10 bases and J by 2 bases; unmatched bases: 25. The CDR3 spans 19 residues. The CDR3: CASGGLLSLTGDYQETQYF. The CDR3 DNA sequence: TGTGCCAGCGGCGGACTTCTCTCGCTCACGGGGGACTATCAAGAGACCCAGTACTTC.

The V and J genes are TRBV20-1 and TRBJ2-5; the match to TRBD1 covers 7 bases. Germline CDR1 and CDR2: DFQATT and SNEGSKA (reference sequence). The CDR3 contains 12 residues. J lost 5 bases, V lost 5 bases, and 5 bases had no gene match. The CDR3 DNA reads TGCAGTGCTCTCCCGACAGGGGAGACCCAGTACTTC. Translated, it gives CSALPTGETQYF.

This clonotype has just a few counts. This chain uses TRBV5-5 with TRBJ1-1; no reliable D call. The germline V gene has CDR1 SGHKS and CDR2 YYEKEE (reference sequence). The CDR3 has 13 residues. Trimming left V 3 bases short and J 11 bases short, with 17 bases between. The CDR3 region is CASSYNTAYSAFF. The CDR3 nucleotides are TGTGCCAGCAGCTACAACACGGCCTATTCGGCTTTCTTT.

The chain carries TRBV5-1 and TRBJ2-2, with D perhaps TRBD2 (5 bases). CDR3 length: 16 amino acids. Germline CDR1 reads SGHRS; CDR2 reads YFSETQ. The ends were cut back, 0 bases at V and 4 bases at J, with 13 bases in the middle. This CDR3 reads CASSLGTLAPTGELFF. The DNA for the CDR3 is TGCGCCAGCAGCTTGGGGACTTTAGCCCCCACCGGGGAGCTGTTTTTT.

The CDR3 DNA is TGTGCCACCAGCAGACCGGGACAGGGTAACGAGCAGTACTTC. This sequence encodes CATSRPGQGNEQYF. The chain links TRBV15 to TRBJ2-7, with 9 bases that match TRBD1. Germline CDR1 is LNHNV and CDR2 is YYDKDF (reference sequence). J lost 5 bases, V lost 2 bases, and 4 bases had no gene match. This CDR3 is built from 14 residues.

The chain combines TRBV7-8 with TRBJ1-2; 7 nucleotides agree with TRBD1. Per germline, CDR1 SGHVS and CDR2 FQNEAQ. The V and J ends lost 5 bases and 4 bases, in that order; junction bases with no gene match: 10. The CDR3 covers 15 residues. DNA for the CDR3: TGTGCCAGCAGCCCAGGGACAGCCTGGGGCTATGGCTACACCTTC. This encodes CASSPGTAWGYGYTF. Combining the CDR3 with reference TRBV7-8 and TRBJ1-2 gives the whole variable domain GAGVSQSPRYKVAKRGQDVALRCDPISGHVSLFWYQQALGQGPEFLTYFQNEAQLDKSGLPSDRFFAERPEGSVSTLKIQRTQQEDSAVYLCASSPGTAWGYGYTFGSGTRLTVV.

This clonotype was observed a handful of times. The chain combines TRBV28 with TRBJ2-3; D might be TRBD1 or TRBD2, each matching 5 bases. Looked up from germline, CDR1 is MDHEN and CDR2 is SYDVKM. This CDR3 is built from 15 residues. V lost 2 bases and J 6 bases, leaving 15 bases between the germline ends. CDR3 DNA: TGTGCCAGCAGTTTAACCGTCCGGGGCGGGGATACGCAGTATTTT. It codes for CASSLTVRGGDTQYF.

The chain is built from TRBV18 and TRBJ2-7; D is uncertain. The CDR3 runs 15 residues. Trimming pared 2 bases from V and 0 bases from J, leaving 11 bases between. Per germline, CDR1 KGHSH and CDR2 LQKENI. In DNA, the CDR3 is TGTGCCAGCTCACCAAATCAGCGTTTCTCCTACGAGCAGTACTTC. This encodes CASSPNQRFSYEQYF. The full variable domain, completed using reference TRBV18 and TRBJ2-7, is NAGVMQNPRHLVRRRGQEARLRCSPMKGHSHVYWYRQLPEEGLKFMVYLQKENIIDESGMPKERFSAEFPKEGPSILRIQQVVRGDSAAYFCASSPNQRFSYEQYFGPGTRLTVT.

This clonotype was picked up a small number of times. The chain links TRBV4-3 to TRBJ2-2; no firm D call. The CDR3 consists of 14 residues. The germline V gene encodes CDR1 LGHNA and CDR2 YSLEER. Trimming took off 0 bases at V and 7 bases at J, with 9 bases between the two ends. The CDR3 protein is CASSQEWGNGELFF. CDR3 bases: TGCGCCAGCAGCCAAGAATGGGGTAACGGGGAGCTGTTTTTT.

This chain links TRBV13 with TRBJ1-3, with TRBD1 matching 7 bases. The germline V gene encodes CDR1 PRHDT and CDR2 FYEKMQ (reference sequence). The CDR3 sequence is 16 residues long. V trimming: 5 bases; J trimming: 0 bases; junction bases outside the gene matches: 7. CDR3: CASSASGTVSGNTIYF. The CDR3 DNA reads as TGTGCCAGCAGCGCCTCCGGGACAGTCTCTGGAAACACCATATATTTT.

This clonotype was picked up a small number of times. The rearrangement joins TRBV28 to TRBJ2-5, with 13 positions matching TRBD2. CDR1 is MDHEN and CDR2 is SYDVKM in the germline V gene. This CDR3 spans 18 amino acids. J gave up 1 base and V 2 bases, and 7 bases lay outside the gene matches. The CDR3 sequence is CASSLPLAGGLRQETQYF. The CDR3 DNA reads TGTGCCAGCAGTTTACCACTAGCGGGGGGGCTTCGCCAAGAGACCCAGTACTTC.

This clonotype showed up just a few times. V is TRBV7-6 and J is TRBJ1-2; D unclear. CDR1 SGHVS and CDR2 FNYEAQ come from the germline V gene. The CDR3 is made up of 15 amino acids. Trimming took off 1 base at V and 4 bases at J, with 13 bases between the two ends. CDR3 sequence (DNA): TGTGCCAGCAGCTTAGGGTCGGGTGGCGGCTATGGCTACACCTTC. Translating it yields CASSLGSGGGYGYTF.

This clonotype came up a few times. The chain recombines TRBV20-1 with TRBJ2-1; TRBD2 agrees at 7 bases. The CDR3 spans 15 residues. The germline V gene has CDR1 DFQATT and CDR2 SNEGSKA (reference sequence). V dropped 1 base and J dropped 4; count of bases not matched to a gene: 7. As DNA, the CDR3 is TGCAGTGCTAGAGGAGCTAGCGGAGAGTACAATGAGCAGTTCTTC. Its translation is CSARGASGEYNEQFF.

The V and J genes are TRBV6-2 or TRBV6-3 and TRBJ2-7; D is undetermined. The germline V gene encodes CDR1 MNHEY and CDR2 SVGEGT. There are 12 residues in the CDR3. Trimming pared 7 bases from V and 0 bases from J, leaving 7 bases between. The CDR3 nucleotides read TGTGCCAGCACGGGCACCTCCTACGAGCAGTACTTC. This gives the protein CASTGTSYEQYF.

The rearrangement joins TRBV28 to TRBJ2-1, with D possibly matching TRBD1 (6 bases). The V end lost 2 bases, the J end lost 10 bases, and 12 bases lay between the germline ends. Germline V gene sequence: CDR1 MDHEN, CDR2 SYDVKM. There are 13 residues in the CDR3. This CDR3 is CASSLAGVGEQFF. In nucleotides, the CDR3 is TGTGCCAGCAGTTTAGCAGGGGTCGGGGAGCAGTTCTTC.

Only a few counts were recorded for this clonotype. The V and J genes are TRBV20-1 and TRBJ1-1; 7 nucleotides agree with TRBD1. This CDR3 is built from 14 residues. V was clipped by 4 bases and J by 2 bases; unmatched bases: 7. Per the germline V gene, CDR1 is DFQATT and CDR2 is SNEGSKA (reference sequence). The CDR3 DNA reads TGCAGTGCTAATATACAGGGGCCTAACACTGAAGCTTTCTTT. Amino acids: CSANIQGPNTEAFF.

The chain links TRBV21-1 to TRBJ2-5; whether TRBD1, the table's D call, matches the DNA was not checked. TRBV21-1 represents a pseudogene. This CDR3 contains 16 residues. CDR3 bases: TGTGCCAGCAGCCGAGGGGAGCCAAGATTCTTAGAGACCCAGTACTTC. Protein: CASSRGEPRFLETQYF.

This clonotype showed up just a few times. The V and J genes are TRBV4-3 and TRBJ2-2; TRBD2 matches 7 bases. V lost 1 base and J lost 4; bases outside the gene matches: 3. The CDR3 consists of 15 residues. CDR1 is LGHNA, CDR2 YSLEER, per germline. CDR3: CASSQGLAATGELFF. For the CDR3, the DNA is TGCGCCAGCAGCCAAGGACTAGCTGCCACCGGGGAGCTGTTTTTT.

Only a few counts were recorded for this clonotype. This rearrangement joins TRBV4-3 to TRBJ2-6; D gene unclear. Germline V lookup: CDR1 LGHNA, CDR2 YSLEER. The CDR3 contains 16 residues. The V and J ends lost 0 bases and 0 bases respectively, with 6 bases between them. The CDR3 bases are TGCGCCAGCAGCCAAGATGTCAGCTCTGGGGCCAACGTCCTGACTTTC. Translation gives CASSQDVSSGANVLTF.

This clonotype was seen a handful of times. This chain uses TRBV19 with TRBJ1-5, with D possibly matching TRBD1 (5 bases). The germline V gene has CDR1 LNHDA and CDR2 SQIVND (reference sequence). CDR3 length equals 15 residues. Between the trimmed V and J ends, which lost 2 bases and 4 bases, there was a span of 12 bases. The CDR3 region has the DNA TGTGCCAGTAGTATATCCGGGACCTTAAATCAGCCCCAGCATTTT. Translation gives CASSISGTLNQPQHF.

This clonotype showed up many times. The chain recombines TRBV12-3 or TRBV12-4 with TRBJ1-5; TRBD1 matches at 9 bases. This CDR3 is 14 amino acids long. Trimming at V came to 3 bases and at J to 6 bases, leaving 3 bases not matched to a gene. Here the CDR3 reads CASSFSDRGQPQHF. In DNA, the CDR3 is TGTGCCAGCAGTTTCTCGGACAGGGGTCAGCCCCAGCATTTT.

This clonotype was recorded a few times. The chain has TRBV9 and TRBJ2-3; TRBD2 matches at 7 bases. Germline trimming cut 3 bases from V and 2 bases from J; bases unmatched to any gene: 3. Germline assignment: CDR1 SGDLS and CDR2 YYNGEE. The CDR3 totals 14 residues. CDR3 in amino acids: CASSAWDYTDTQYF. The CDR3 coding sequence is TGTGCCAGCAGCGCCTGGGACTACACAGATACGCAGTATTTT.